This TCR beta chain was documented in a study of blood T cell repertoires in COVID-19. Study-wide background: The cDNA or gDNA used as material had been derived from T cells, B-cell-depleted T cells, or PBMCs.

Libraries were prepared by immunoSEQ multiplex PCR; TCRdb keeps only in-frame clonotypes and omits some of them. The table has some 320,000 clones, around 87% seen once. The V gene lost 6 bases and the J gene lost 4 bases, with 14 bases spanning the gap. The CDR3 contains 14 residues. Looked up from germline, CDR1 is LGHNT and CDR2 is FRNRAP. V usage is TRBV12-5 and J usage is TRBJ2-3, with D possibly matching TRBD2 (6 bases). The source is a woman between 45 and 65 years old who had recovered from COVID-19. Sequencing was carried out using peripheral blood. CDR3 in DNA: TGTGCTAGTGGACAGGAGGGCTGGGCAGATACGCAGTATTTT. Protein product: CASGQEGWADTQYF.